Shown below are 16 T cell receptor beta chains from a single sample sequenced in a study of shared T cell receptors in the human thymus (dated by TCRdb to 2020 to 2023). Receptors were amplified or captured by the immunoSEQ multiplex PCR assay. Held by TCRdb, this immuneACCESS table contains in-frame sequences only and omits some clones. Under half of the omission traces to an unresolved V gene where checked; the cause of the rest is unknown. The sample table holds about 660,000 clones, of which approximately 87% were seen once. Roughly 0.0097% of the sample belongs to the ten largest clones. These same data were also listed under a study on human thymus T cells.

Sequenced sample: thymocytes. These receptors originate from a boy under two years old with a congenital heart defect. Donor details come from another sample of the same person, matched by shared clones.

This rearrangement joins TRBV29-1 to TRBJ2-6; 10 bases align to TRBD1. V gave up 4 bases and J gave up 0 bases; unmatched junction bases: 3. Germline CDR1 is SQVTM and CDR2 is ANQGSEA. CDR3 length: 16 amino acids. This CDR3 is CSVGTGGHSGANVLTF. For the CDR3, the DNA is TGCAGCGTTGGGACAGGGGGGCACTCTGGGGCCAACGTCCTGACTTTC.

This clone turned up a few times. The rearrangement uses TRBV6-1 and TRBJ1-2, with unresolved D. Trimming pared 7 bases from V and 1 base from J, leaving 10 bases between. CDR1 and CDR2 (germline): MNHNS, SASEGT. The CDR3 totals 13 residues. The CDR3 region has the DNA TGTGCCAGCACCTACCTGAGTAACTATGGCTACACCTTC. Translating gives CASTYLSNYGYTF.

This clone was recorded only once. This chain links TRBV19 with TRBJ2-4, with 9 nucleotides matching TRBD1. Per the germline V gene, CDR1 is LNHDA and CDR2 is SQIVND (reference sequence). CDR3 length: 16 residues. V shed 5 bases, J shed 2 bases, and the junction held 7 bases outside the gene matches. The CDR3 region is CASSEMDRGSKNIQYF. The CDR3 bases are TGTGCCAGTAGTGAAATGGACAGGGGATCCAAAAACATTCAGTACTTC.

The chain links TRBV6-5 to TRBJ2-7; 9 nucleotides line up with TRBD2. CDR1 is MNHEY and CDR2 is SVGAGI in the germline V gene. This CDR3 has 15 residues. The V and J ends lost 2 bases and 2 bases, in that order; junction bases with no gene match: 4. CDR3 protein: CASSYGAGGPYEQYF. The CDR3 DNA reads TGTGCCAGCAGTTACGGTGCGGGAGGGCCCTACGAGCAGTACTTC.

This sequence joins TRBV6-1 and TRBJ2-7, with 8 bases fitting TRBD2. The V and J ends lost 4 bases and 0 bases, in that order; junction bases with no gene match: 11. Per germline, CDR1 MNHNS and CDR2 SASEGT. The CDR3 has 17 amino acids. DNA for the CDR3: TGTGCCAGCAGTGCGTCCTGGGGCGGGAGGAACTCCTACGAGCAGTACTTC. Amino acids: CASSASWGGRNSYEQYF.

The CDR3 loop is CASSLGFGVEDTQYF. The CDR3 region has the DNA TGTGCCAGCAGCTTGGGGTTCGGGGTTGAAGATACGCAGTATTTT. The chain uses TRBV5-4 and TRBJ2-3; D is possibly TRBD2 (5 bases). V shed 0 bases and J shed 5 bases, with 13 bases lying between them. Germline lookup yields CDR1 SGHNT and CDR2 YYREEE (reference sequence). This CDR3 contains 15 residues. The whole variable domain, remainder taken from reference TRBV5-4 and TRBJ2-3, is ETGVTQSPTHLIKTRGQQVTLRCSSQSGHNTVSWYQQALGQGPQFIFQYYREEENGRGNFPPRFSGLQFPNYSSELNVNALELDDSALYLCASSLGFGVEDTQYFGPGTRLTVL.

The chain recombines TRBV19 with TRBJ1-1, with D uncertain. The CDR3 extends over 14 amino acids. Germline CDR1 LNHDA, CDR2 SQIVND (reference sequence). The V gene lost 3 bases and the J gene lost 1 base, with 9 bases spanning the gap. Here the CDR3 DNA reads TGTGCCAGTAGTATCGTGCACAAGAACACTGAAGCTTTCTTT. This sequence encodes CASSIVHKNTEAFF.

The chain couples TRBV7-2 to TRBJ1-4; TRBD1 is a possible D gene (6 bases). Looked up from germline, CDR1 is SGHTA and CDR2 is FQGNSA. The CDR3 contains 15 residues. V was cut by 5 bases and J by 0 bases, with 10 bases left in between. The CDR3 reads CASSDRTATNEKLFF. CDR3 in DNA: TGTGCCAGCAGCGACCGGACAGCAACTAATGAAAAACTGTTTTTT.

This clone has more than one count but fewer than ten. The rearrangement links TRBV19 to TRBJ1-1, with 9 bases matching TRBD1. J gave up 3 bases and V 5 bases, and 10 bases lay outside the gene matches. Germline V CDR1 and CDR2: LNHDA, SQIVND (reference sequence). The CDR3 runs 16 residues. The CDR3 DNA sequence: TGTGCCAGTAGTGCCCCGCCGACAGGGGGATACACTGAAGCTTTCTTT. The encoded protein is CASSAPPTGGYTEAFF.

The V gene is TRBV5-1, the J gene TRBJ2-1; possibly TRBD1 for D (6 bases). This CDR3 spans 16 amino acids. Germline-derived CDR1 and CDR2 are SGHRS and YFSETQ. V gave up 4 bases and J gave up 5 bases, with 19 bases separating them. CDR3 bases: TGCGCCAGCAGCCCCGACAGGTCCCCACCCAACAATGAGCAGTTCTTC. As protein: CASSPDRSPPNNEQFF.

This clone appeared a single time. The V call is TRBV6-4, the J call TRBJ2-7; 10 bases map to TRBD1. The V gene end was trimmed by 2 bases and the J gene end by 0 bases; junction bases not matched to a gene: 4. CDR1 is MRHNA, CDR2 SNTAGT, per germline. This CDR3 is 16 amino acids long. The CDR3 loop reads CASSDPRDRGSYEQYF. The CDR3 DNA reads TGTGCCAGCAGTGACCCCCGGGACAGGGGCTCCTACGAGCAGTACTTC.

This chain joins TRBV4-3 and TRBJ2-1; D is perhaps TRBD1 (6 bases). Germline CDR1 LGHNA, CDR2 YSLEER. The CDR3 is made up of 12 amino acids. Trimming stripped 3 bases from V and 9 bases from J, with 9 bases between. The CDR3, as DNA: TGCGCCAGCAGCCACCGAGGGGGTGAGCAGTTCTTC. Its translation: CASSHRGGEQFF.

The rearrangement uses TRBV4-3 and TRBJ1-1; TRBD1 aligns across 8 bases. Looked up from germline, CDR1 is LGHNA and CDR2 is YSLEER. Trimming removed 0 bases from V and 10 bases from J; junction bases left unmatched: 10. The CDR3 is 15 amino acids. The CDR3 loop is CASSQESNRGVGAFF. CDR3 in DNA: TGCGCCAGCAGCCAAGAATCTAACAGGGGGGTCGGAGCTTTCTTT.

This clone occurred a few times. The chain is built from TRBV29-1 and TRBJ1-4; D gene unclear. The CDR3 has 11 amino acids. The V end was cut by 4 bases, the J end by 12 bases, with 12 bases between. Germline lookup yields CDR1 SQVTM and CDR2 ANQGSEA. CDR3: CSVVWEQELFF. The CDR3 bases are TGCAGCGTTGTATGGGAGCAGGAACTGTTTTTT.

The J gene is TRBJ2-7, the V gene TRBV11-3, with D possibly being TRBD2 (5 bases). The V gene's germline CDR1 is SGHNT and CDR2 YENEEA. This CDR3 comprises 15 residues. Trimming pared 5 bases from V and 0 bases from J, leaving 14 bases between. CDR3 region: CASSDLSAYSYEQYF. As DNA, the CDR3 is TGTGCCAGCAGCGACCTTAGCGCATACTCCTACGAGCAGTACTTC.

CDR3 coding DNA: TGTGCCAGCAGTTCCCCAAGGAGGGGGAACACTGAAGCTTTCTTT. Amino acid sequence: CASSSPRRGNTEAFF. The chain carries TRBV6-6 and TRBJ1-1, with D possibly TRBD1 on 5 matching bases. The CDR3 consists of 15 residues. Germline V lookup: CDR1 MNHNY, CDR2 SVGAGI (reference sequence). Trimming left V 4 bases short and J 1 base short, with 13 bases between.